Each of the 3 T cell receptor beta chains below was sequenced from the same sample in a study of cytomegalovirus exposure and HLA in healthy donors. Sequencing was performed with immunoSEQ multiplex PCR; in TCRdb, only in-frame clones are kept and a portion is missing. The sample yields about 73,000 clones, around 90% seen once. The sequencing sample was made of PBMCs. These receptors all come from a woman aged 18-29 years in good health and CMV-seropositive.

The V gene is TRBV28, the J gene TRBJ1-5, with D possibly matching TRBD1 (6 bases). Trimming stripped 7 bases from V and 6 bases from J, with 13 bases between. The germline V gene encodes CDR1 MDHEN and CDR2 SYDVKM. The CDR3 totals 13 residues. CDR3 protein: CASKQGVGQPQHF. For the CDR3, the DNA is TGTGCCAGCAAACAGGGAGTAGGTCAGCCCCAGCATTTT.

The chain carries TRBV7-8 and TRBJ2-2, with TRBD2 identical over 12 bases. Germline CDR1 and CDR2: SGHVS and FQNEAQ. The CDR3 runs to 16 residues. After removal of 5 bases from V and 7 bases from J, the junction contained 8 bases not matched to a gene. CDR3 loop: CASSPSSGGASGELFF. Here the CDR3 DNA reads TGTGCCAGCAGCCCTTCTAGCGGGGGGGCTAGCGGGGAGCTGTTTTTT.

This rearrangement joins TRBV6-5 to TRBJ1-2; no clear D. V lost 5 bases to trimming and J lost 4 bases, with 8 bases between them. The CDR3 loop spans 12 amino acids. Germline-derived CDR1 and CDR2 are MNHEY and SVGAGI. CDR3 residues: CASSPRGYGYTF. The CDR3 nucleotides read TGTGCCAGCAGTCCCCGGGGCTATGGCTACACCTTC.